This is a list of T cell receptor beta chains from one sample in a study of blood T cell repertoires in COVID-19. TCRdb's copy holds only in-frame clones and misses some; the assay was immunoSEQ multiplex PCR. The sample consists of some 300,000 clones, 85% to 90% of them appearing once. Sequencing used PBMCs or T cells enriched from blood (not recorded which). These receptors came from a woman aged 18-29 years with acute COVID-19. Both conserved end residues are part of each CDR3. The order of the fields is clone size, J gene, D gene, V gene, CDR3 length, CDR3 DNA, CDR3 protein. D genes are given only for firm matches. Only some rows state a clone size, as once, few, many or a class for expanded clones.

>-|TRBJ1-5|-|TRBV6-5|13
TGTGCCAGCAGTTACTCAGGGGTCCAGCCCCAGCATTTT
CASSYSGVQPQHF
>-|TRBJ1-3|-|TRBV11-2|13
TGTGCCGGCACGGGTTACTCTGGAAACACCATATATTTT
CAGTGYSGNTIYF
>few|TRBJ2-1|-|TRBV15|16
TGTGCCACCAGCAGAGATCGGGGTAGCGGTTACAATGAGCAGTTCTTC
CATSRDRGSGYNEQFF
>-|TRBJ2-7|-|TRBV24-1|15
TGTGCCACCAGTGATCCCGGTTTAGGGGAAGGCGAGCAGTACTTC
CATSDPGLGEGEQYF
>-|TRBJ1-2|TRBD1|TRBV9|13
TGTGCCAGCAGTCCGACAGGGGTACGTGGCTACACCTTC
CASSPTGVRGYTF
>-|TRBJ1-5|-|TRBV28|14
TGTGCCAGCAGGGTAGACGGTGCGGCCCAGCCCCAGCATTTT
CASRVDGAAQPQHF
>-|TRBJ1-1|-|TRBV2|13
TGTGCCAGCAGTGAGAGGCAGAGCACTGAAGCTTTCTTT
CASSERQSTEAFF
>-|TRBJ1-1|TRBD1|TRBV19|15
TGTGCCAGTAGTACACGGACAGGGGAAGACACTGAAGCTTTCTTT
CASSTRTGEDTEAFF
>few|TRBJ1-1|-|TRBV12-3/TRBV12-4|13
TGTGCCAGCAGTTTAGACCGGGGCACTGAAGCTTTCTTT
CASSLDRGTEAFF
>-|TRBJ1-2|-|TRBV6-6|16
TGTGCCAGCAGTTCCGGGACATCCCTTTCTCACTATGGCTACACCTTC
CASSSGTSLSHYGYTF
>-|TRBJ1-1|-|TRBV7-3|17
TGTGCCAGCAGCTTAACTCACGGGGGGCCCATGAACACTGAAGCTTTCTTT
CASSLTHGGPMNTEAFF
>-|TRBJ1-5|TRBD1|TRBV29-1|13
TGCAGCGTAGCAGGGGGCGGAGGACAGCCCCAGCATTTT
CSVAGGGGQPQHF
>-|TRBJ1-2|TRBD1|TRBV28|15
TGTGCCAGCAGTTTCCATGACAGGGGGATCTCCGGCTACACCTTC
CASSFHDRGISGYTF
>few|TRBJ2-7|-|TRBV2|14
TGTGCCAGCAGCAGGGACTCCAGCTCCTACGAGCAGTACTTC
CASSRDSSSYEQYF
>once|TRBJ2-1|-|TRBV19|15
TGTGCCAGTACTGGTGGGGCGAACTCCTACAATGAGCAGTTCTTC
CASTGGANSYNEQFF
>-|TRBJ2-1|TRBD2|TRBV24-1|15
TGTGCCACCAGCCCTGGGACTAGCGGGAGGGCCGAGCAGTTCTTC
CATSPGTSGRAEQFF
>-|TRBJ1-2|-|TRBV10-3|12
TGTGCCATTGGGGGCAGGGACGAAGGCTACACCTTC
CAIGGRDEGYTF
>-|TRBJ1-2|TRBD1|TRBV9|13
TGTGCCAGCAGCTCAGACAGGGGCGAGGGCTACACCTTC
CASSSDRGEGYTF
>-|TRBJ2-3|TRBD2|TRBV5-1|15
TGCGCCAGCAGCTTGGAGACTAGCTATACAGATACGCAGTATTTT
CASSLETSYTDTQYF
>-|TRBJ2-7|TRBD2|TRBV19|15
TGTGCCAGTAGTCTTATAGCGGGAGTGCTGAAGAAGCAGTACTTC
CASSLIAGVLKKQYF
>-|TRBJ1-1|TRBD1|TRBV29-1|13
TGCAGCGGAGGGGGCAGGGGAGGAACTGAAGCTTTCTTT
CSGGGRGGTEAFF
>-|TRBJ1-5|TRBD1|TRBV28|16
TGTGCCAGCAATGGGACAGGGGGGCGGTTGGGTCAGCCCCAGCATTTT
CASNGTGGRLGQPQHF
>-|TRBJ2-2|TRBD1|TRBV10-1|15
TGCGCCAGCAGTGAAGGGACAGGGTTTGGGGGGGAGCTGTTTTTT
CASSEGTGFGGELFF
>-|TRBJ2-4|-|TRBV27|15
TGTGCCAGCAGTTTGGCGGGACCCAGGTGGGACATTCAGTACTTC
CASSLAGPRWDIQYF
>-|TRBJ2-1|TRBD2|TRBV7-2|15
TGTGCCAGCAGCTTAAGGCTAGCGGGAGGCAATGAGCAGTTCTTC
CASSLRLAGGNEQFF
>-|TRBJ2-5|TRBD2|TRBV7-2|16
TGTGCCAGCAGCTTAGGGGCTAGCGGGAGTTTTGAGACCCAGTACTTC
CASSLGASGSFETQYF
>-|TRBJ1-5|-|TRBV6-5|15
TGTGCCAGCAGCCTGACAGGAGATAGCAATCAGCCCCAGCATTTT
CASSLTGDSNQPQHF
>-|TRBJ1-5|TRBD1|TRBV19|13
TGTGCCACGACAGGGATAGGCAATCAGCCCCAGCATTTT
CATTGIGNQPQHF
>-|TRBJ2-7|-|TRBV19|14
TGTGCCAGTAGCCCGGAGGAAAGGCCCTACGAGCAGTACTTC
CASSPEERPYEQYF
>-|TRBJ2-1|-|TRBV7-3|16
TGTGCCAGCAGCTTATCCCCAGGGGCTATTAGGAATGAGCAGTTCTTC
CASSLSPGAIRNEQFF
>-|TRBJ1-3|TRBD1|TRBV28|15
TGTGCCAGCACCTTTACCGGGACAGGTGGAAACACCATATATTTT
CASTFTGTGGNTIYF
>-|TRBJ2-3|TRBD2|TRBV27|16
TGTGCCAGCAGTTTCCTAGCGGGAGGACCCACGGATACGCAGTATTTT
CASSFLAGGPTDTQYF
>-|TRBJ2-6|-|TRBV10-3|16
TGTGCCATCGAGGACAGCGCTAGCTCTGGGGCCAACGTCCTGACTTTC
CAIEDSASSGANVLTF
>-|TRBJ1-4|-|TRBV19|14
TGTGCCAGTACTGAGGGGGCAACTAATGAAAAACTGTTTTTT
CASTEGATNEKLFF
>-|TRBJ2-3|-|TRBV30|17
TGTGCCTGGAGTGATCGCGGGCGCCCCGTCTTGGCAGATACGCAGTATTTT
CAWSDRGRPVLADTQYF
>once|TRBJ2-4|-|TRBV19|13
TGTGCCAGTAGTATCCGAGTGGGAGACATTCAGTACTTC
CASSIRVGDIQYF
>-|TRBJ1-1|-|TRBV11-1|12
TGTGCCAGCAGCTTATGGGGGGCTGAAGCTTTCTTT
CASSLWGAEAFF
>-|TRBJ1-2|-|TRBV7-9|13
TGTGCCAGCAGCTTAGAACAGAACTATGGCTACACCTTC
CASSLEQNYGYTF
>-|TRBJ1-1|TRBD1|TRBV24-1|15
TGTGCCACCAGAGGGCCAGGGGGCGCGGGCACTGAAGCTTTCTTT
CATRGPGGAGTEAFF
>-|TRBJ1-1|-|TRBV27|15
TGTGCCAGCAGTCTCCGGTCGGCGGTGAACACTGAAGCTTTCTTT
CASSLRSAVNTEAFF
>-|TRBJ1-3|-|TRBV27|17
TGTGCCAGCCACGCCGGAGGGGAGGGGCCCTCTGGAAACACCATATATTTT
CASHAGGEGPSGNTIYF
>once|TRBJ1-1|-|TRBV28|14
TGTGCCAGCAGTTGGCGGGACGGGAACACTGAAGCTTTCTTT
CASSWRDGNTEAFF
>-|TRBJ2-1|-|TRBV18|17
TGTGCCAGCTCACCTATACCGGGACTCGCCACGATCAATGAGCAGTTCTTC
CASSPIPGLATINEQFF
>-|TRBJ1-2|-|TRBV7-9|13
TGTGCCAGCAGTCATGGACAAGGTTATGGCTACACCTTC
CASSHGQGYGYTF
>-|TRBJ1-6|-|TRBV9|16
TGTGCCAGCAGCGTAGTCCCCCTACCATCAAATTCACCCCTCCACTTT
CASSVVPLPSNSPLHF
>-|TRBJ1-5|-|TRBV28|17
TGTGCCAGCACCCGGGACATCCCGGTCTCTCTCGATCAGCCCCAGCATTTT
CASTRDIPVSLDQPQHF
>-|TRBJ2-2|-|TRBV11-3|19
TGTGCCAGCAGGTTAGAAGGGTGGTACGGACAGCCGAACACCGGGGAGCTGTTTTTT
CASRLEGWYGQPNTGELFF
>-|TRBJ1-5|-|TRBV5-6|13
TGTGCCAGCAGCTTTGCCGGGAGACAGCCCCAGCATTTT
CASSFAGRQPQHF
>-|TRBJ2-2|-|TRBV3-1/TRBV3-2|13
TGTGCCAGCAGCCAATTGGGCGCCGGGGAGCTGTTTTTT
CASSQLGAGELFF
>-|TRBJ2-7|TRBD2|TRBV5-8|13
TGTGCCAGCCAAGCGGGAAATGGCTACGAGCAGTACTTC
CASQAGNGYEQYF
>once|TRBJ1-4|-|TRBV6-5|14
TGTGCCAGCAGGGCCATCGCAACTAATGAAAAACTGTTTTTT
CASRAIATNEKLFF
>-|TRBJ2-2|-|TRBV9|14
TGTGCCAGCAGCGTGTTATCGAACACCGGGGAGCTGTTTTTT
CASSVLSNTGELFF